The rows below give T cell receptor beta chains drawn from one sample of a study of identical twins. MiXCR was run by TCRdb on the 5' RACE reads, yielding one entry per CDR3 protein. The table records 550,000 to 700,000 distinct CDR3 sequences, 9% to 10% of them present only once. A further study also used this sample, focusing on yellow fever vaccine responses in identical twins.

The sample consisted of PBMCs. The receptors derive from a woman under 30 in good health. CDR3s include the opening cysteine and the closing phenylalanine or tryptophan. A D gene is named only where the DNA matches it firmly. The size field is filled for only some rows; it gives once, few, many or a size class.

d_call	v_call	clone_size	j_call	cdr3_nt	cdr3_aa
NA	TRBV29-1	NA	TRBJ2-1	TGCAGCGTCAGCGATGAGCAGTTCTTC	CSVSDEQFF
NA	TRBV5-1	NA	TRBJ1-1	TGCGCCAGCAGCCCCGAAAGCGGTTGGAGTCACACTGAAGCTTTCTTT	CASSPESGWSHTEAFF
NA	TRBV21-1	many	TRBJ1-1	TGTGCCAGCAGCTTCTTCCCAGGAGACACTGAAGCTTTCTTT	CASSFFPGDTEAFF
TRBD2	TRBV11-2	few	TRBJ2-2	TGTGCCAGCAGCTCGACGGGGGTTAGCGGGAGTCGGTCCACCGGGGAGCTGTTTTTT	CASSSTGVSGSRSTGELFF
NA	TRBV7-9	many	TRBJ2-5	TGTGCCAGCACATCTAGGACTCAAGAGACCCAGTACTTC	CASTSRTQETQYF
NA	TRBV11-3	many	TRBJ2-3	TGTGCCAGCAGCTTAGAACCAGATACGCAGTATTTT	CASSLEPDTQYF
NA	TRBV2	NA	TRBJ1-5	TGTGCGACCGGGGGGAGCAATCAGCCCCAGCATTTT	CATGGSNQPQHF
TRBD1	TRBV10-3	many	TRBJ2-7	TGTGCCATCAGCCCGGGACAGGGACTCTACGAGCAGTACTTC	CAISPGQGLYEQYF
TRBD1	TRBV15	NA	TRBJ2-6	TGTGCCACCAGCAGAAGATCGACAGGGGGCGCTGGGGCCAACGTCCTGACTTTC	CATSRRSTGGAGANVLTF
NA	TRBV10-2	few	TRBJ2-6	TGCGCCAGCAGTGAGCGGCGGTACTCCAACGTCCTGACTTTC	CASSERRYSNVLTF
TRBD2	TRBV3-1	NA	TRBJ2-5	TGTGCCAGCAGCATAATGACTAGCGGGGGGGCAGGTTTAGAGACCCAGTACTTC	CASSIMTSGGAGLETQYF
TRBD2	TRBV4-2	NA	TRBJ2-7	TGTGCCAGCAGCCAAGATAAACGTGGGACTAGCGGGGGCGAGCAGTACTTC	CASSQDKRGTSGGEQYF
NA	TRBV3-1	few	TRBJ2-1	TGTGCCAGCAGCCAAGGGTCGAGCTCCTACAATGAGCAGTTCTTC	CASSQGSSSYNEQFF
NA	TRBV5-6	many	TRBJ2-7	TGTGCCAGCAGCTTGACTCCGCGGTCCTACGAGCAGTACTTC	CASSLTPRSYEQYF
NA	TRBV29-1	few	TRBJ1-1	TGCAGCGCCGAAGGGGGGTCTGAAGCTTTCTTT	CSAEGGSEAFF
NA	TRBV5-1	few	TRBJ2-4	TGCGCCAGCAGCTTGGGAAACGCAGTAGGAGTAGCCAAAAACATTCAGTACTTC	CASSLGNAVGVAKNIQYF
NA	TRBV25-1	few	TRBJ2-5	TGTGCCAGCAGTGAGTCGGGGTGGGAAGAGACCCAGTACTTC	CASSESGWEETQYF
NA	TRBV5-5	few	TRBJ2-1	TGTGCCAGCAGCAATACTGGCCCAGCGGTTAATGAGCAGTTCTTC	CASSNTGPAVNEQFF
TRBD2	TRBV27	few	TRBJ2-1	TGTGCCAGCACCCCGTCTAGCGGGGGGGGGAGTGAGCAGTTCTTC	CASTPSSGGGSEQFF
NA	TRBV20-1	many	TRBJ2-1	TGCAGTGCTGAGGCAGGGGCCAACTACAATGAGCAGTTCTTC	CSAEAGANYNEQFF
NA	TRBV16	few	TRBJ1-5	TGTGCCAGCAGTCAGGGGCATCGTGGGGCAAATCAGCCCCAGCATTTT	CASSQGHRGANQPQHF
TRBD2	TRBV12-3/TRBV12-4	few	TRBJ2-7	TGTGCCAGCCACTTAGCGGGAGCCCCGGCCGAGCAGTACTTC	CASHLAGAPAEQYF
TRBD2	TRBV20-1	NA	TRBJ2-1	TGCAGCGGGACTAGCCGAAGGAGCTCCTACAATGAGCAGTTCTTC	CSGTSRRSSYNEQFF
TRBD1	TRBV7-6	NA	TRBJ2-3	TGTGCCAGCAGCCCACAATCGGGACAGAGCACAGATACGCAGTATTTT	CASSPQSGQSTDTQYF
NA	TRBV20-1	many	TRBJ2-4	TGCAGTGCTAGAGATCTGGGGTCAGGGAACGTTATCCTAGCCAAAAACATTCAGTACTTC	CSARDLGSGNVILAKNIQYF
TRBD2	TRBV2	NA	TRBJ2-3	TGTGCCATCAATTCGGGGGGTGGCACAGATACGCAGTATTTT	CAINSGGGTDTQYF
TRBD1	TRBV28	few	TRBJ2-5	TGTGCCAGTCGCCCCCCTGGGACAGGACCGTACCAAGAGACCCAGTACTTC	CASRPPGTGPYQETQYF
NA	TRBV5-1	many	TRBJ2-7	TGCGCCAGCAGATCTTCTTCCCCCTACGAGCAGTACTTC	CASRSSSPYEQYF
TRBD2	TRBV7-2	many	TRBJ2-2	TGTGCCAGCACTCGACTAGCGCACAACACCGGGGAGCTGTTTTTT	CASTRLAHNTGELFF
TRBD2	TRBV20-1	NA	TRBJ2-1	TGCTGTGCTAGAGTATCCGGGGGGGCCTCCTACAATGAGCAGTTCTTC	CCARVSGGASYNEQFF
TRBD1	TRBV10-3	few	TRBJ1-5	TGTGCCATCAGTGAGTTCGGGCAGGGGGTTCAGCCCCAGCATTTT	CAISEFGQGVQPQHF
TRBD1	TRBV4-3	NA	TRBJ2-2	TGCGCCAGCAGCCTGGGACAGGCGATCACCGGGGAGCTGTTTTTT	CASSLGQAITGELFF
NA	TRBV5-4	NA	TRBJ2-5	TGTGCCAGCAGCCTCGGGGGCGAGGTGGAGACCCAGTACTTC	CASSLGGEVETQYF
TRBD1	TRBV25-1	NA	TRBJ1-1	TGTGCCAGCAGTGGTAGAGGGACAGGGACGGCTGAAGCTTTCTTT	CASSGRGTGTAEAFF
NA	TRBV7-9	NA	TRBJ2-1	TGTGCCAGCAGCCCTATGGTTAGCTCCTACAATGAGCAGTTCTTC	CASSPMVSSYNEQFF
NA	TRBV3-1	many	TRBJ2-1	TGTGCCAGCAGCCAAGATAGGCCTACCCGATACAATGAGCAGTTCTTC	CASSQDRPTRYNEQFF
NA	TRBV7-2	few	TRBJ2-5	TGTGCCAGCAGCTTAGGGCGGCTAGGACAAGAGACCCAGTACTTC	CASSLGRLGQETQYF
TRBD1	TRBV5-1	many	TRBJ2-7	TGCGCCAGCAGCTTGTGGGGACAGGAAATCTACGAGCAGTACTTC	CASSLWGQEIYEQYF
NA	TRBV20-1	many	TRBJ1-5	TGCAGTGCTACCCCCCCCCTGACTAGTCAGCCCCAGCATTTT	CSATPPLTSQPQHF
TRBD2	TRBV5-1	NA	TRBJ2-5	TGCGCCAGCAGCTTTCTCCCTAGCGGGAGGGACCAAGAGACCCAGTACTTC	CASSFLPSGRDQETQYF
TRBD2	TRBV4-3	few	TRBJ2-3	TGCGCCAGCAGCCCACTAGCGGGAGAGGCAGATACGCAGTATTTT	CASSPLAGEADTQYF
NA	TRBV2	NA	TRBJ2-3	TGTGCCAGCAGGGGTGCGACGCAGTATTTT	CASRGATQYF
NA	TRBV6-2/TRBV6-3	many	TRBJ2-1	TGTGCCAGCAGCCGACCCAGGGGCGAGATCTCCTACAATGAGCAGTTCTTC	CASSRPRGEISYNEQFF
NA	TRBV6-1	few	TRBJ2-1	TGTGCCAGCAGCCCCGGACAGCGACCCTACAATGAGCAGTTCTTC	CASSPGQRPYNEQFF
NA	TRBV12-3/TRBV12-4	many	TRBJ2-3	TGTGCCAGCAGTTTAGGTACCTTTAGCACAGATACGCAGTATTTT	CASSLGTFSTDTQYF
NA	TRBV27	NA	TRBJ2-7	TGTGCCAGCAGTTTTCAGGGTCTTGGCGAGCAGTACTTC	CASSFQGLGEQYF
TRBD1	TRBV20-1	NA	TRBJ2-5	TGCAGTGCAGGGCCGGCAGGGGGACAAGAGACCCAGTACTTC	CSAGPAGGQETQYF
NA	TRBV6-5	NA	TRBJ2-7	TGTGCCAGCAGTAACTCTTTACGACACGGCGTGCAGTACTTC	CASSNSLRHGVQYF
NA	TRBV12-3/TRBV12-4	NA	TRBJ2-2	TGTGCCTTCAGTTTATATTCGGGATTGGGAGAGAACACCGGGGAGCTGTTTTTT	CAFSLYSGLGENTGELFF
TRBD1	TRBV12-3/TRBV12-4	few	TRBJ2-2	TGTGCCGGAGGAGGCAGGGGGTCCACCGGGGAGCTGTTTTTT	CAGGGRGSTGELFF
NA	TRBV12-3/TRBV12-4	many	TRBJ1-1	TGTGCCAGCAGTTCCCCAGGCCTCAACACTGAAGCTTTCTTT	CASSSPGLNTEAFF
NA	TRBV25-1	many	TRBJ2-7	TGTGCCAGCAGTGAATCCCCCCTCACAGGACGGTACTTC	CASSESPLTGRYF
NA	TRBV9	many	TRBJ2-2	TGTGCCAGCAGCGTAGCGGCCCAGAGCACCGGGGAGCTGTTTTTT	CASSVAAQSTGELFF
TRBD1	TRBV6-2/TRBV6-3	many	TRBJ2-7	TGTGCCAGCAGCCAGGGGGCCGCCGTTTACTACGAGCAGTACTTC	CASSQGAAVYYEQYF
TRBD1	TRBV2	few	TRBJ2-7	TGTGCCAGCACCTTATACGGACAGGGGACCTACGAGCAGTACTTC	CASTLYGQGTYEQYF